The text below deals with one TCR beta chain. CDR1 is SGDLS and CDR2 is YYNGEE in the germline V gene. CDR3 length: 13 amino acids. Trimming stripped 3 bases from V and 7 bases from J, with 11 bases between. These data are taken from a study of blood T cell repertoires in COVID-19. The assay was immunoSEQ multiplex PCR, and TCRdb's table has in-frame clones only and misses some. The table includes roughly 230,000 clones, 80% to 95% detected once. While infection was still active, Seattle patients were enrolled and then followed longitudinally. This chain joins TRBV9 and TRBJ2-1; D might be TRBD1 (6 bases). The TCR was taken from a man under 40 with COVID-19, enrolled during active disease. The sequenced sample was peripheral blood. The CDR3 is CASSEGGANEQFF. The CDR3, as DNA: TGTGCCAGCAGCGAAGGGGGAGCAAATGAGCAGTTCTTC.